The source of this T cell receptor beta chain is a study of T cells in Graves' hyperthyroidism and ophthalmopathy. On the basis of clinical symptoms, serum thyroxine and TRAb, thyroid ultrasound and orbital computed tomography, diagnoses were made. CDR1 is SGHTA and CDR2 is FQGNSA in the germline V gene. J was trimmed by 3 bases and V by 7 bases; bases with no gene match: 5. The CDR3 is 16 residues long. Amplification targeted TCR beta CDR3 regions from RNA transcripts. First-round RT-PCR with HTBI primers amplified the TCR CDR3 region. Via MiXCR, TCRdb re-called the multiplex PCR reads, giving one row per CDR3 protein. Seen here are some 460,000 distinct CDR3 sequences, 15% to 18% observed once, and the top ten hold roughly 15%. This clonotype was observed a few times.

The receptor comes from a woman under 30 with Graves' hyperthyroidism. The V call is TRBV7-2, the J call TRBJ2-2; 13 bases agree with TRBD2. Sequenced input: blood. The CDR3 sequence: CASILTSGGHTGELFF. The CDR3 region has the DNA TGTGCCAGCATCCTGACTAGCGGGGGGCACACCGGGGAGCTGTTTTTT.